The present T cell receptor beta chain was sequenced within a study of cytomegalovirus exposure and HLA in healthy donors. Whole-study findings and limits: As was reported, the classifier diagnosed cytomegalovirus status with high specificity and sensitivity. TCR clusters originating in the first cohort tended to co-occur in the 110 or so validation repertoires, according to a later analysis. In vitro checks showed that a few CMV-associated chains really do target CMV antigens.

Worth noting for this clone: Antigen: not known.

Assay: immunoSEQ multiplex PCR; the TCRdb copy retains only in-frame clones and omits some. The sample lists more than 130,000 clones, 85% to 90% occurring once. V lost 9 bases and J lost 0, with 12 bases in between. The CDR3 is made up of 15 amino acids. Per germline, CDR1 MDHEN and CDR2 SYDVKM. V and J are TRBV28 and TRBJ1-6; weak D call: TRBD1 (5 bases). The TCR sequence derives from a woman aged 18-35 years in good health and CMV-seropositive. Sequencing was performed on PBMCs. The CDR3 is CASSLDSSYNSPLHF. CDR3 DNA sequence: TGTGCCAGTTCTCTAGACAGCTCCTATAATTCACCCCTCCACTTT.